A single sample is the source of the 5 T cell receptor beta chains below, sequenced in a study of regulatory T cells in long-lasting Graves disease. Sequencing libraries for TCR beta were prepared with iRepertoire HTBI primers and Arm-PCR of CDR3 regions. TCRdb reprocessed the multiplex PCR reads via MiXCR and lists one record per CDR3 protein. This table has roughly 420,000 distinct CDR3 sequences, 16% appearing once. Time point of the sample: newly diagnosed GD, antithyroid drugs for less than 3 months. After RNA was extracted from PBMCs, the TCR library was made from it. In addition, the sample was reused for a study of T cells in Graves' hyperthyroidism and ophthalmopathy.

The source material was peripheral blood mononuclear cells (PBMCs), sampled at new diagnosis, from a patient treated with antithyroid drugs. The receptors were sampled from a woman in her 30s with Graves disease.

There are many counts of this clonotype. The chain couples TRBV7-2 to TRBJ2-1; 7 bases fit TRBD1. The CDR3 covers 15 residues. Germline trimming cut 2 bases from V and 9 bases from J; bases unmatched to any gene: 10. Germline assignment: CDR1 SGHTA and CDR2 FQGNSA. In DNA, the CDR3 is TGTGCCAGCAGCTTATCGGGGACAGCTTTTGGTGAGCAGTTCTTC. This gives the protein CASSLSGTAFGEQFF. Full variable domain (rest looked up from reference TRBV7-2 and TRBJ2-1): GAGVSQSPSNKVTEKGKDVELRCDPISGHTALYWYRQSLGQGLEFLIYFQGNSAPDKSGLPSDRFSAERTGGSVSTLTIQRTQQEDSAVYLCASSLSGTAFGEQFFGPGTRLTVL.

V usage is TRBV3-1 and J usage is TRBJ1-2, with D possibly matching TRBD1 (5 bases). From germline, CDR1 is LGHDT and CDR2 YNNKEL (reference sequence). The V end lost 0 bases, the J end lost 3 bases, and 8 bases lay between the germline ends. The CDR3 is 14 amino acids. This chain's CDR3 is CASSQDAQDYGYTF. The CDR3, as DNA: TGTGCCAGCAGCCAAGATGCACAGGACTATGGCTACACCTTC.

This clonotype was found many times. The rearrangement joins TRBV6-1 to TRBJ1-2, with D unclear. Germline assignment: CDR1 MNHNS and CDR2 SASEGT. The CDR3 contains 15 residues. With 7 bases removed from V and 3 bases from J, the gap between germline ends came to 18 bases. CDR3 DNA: TGTGCCAGCACCCAATTGGTGGACCCTGACTATGGCTACACCTTC. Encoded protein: CASTQLVDPDYGYTF.

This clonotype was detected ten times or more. The CDR3 DNA reads as TGTGCCAGCTGGACTGGAACTGAAGCTTTCTTT. Protein: CASWTGTEAFF. The J gene is TRBJ1-1, the V gene TRBV18, with no clear D. The CDR3 consists of 11 residues. V was pared by 7 bases and J by 5 bases, with 8 bases between. The germline gives CDR1 KGHSH, CDR2 LQKENI.

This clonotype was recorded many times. CDR3 protein: CASSFRGLDYEQYF. The DNA for the CDR3 is TGTGCCAGCAGTTTCAGGGGACTAGACTACGAGCAGTACTTC. V usage is TRBV28 and J usage is TRBJ2-7; TRBD2 matches at 8 bases. The CDR3 runs 14 residues. Germline trimming cut 3 bases from V and 3 bases from J; bases unmatched to any gene: 4. Germline assignment: CDR1 MDHEN and CDR2 SYDVKM.